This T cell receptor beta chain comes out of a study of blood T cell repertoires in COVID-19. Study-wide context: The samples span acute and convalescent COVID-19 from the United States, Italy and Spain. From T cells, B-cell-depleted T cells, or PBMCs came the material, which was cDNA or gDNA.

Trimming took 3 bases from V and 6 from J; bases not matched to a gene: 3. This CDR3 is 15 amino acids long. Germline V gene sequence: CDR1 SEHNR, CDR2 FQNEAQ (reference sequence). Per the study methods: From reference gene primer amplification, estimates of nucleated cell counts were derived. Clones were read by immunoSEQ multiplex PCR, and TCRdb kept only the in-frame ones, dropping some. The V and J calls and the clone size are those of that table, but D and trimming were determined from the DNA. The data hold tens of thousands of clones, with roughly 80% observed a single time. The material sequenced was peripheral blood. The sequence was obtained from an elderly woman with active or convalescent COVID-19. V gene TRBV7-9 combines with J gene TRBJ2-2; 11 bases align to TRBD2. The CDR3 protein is CASSFASGGPGELFF. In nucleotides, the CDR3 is TGTGCCAGCAGCTTCGCTAGCGGGGGGCCCGGGGAGCTGTTTTTT.